The present T cell receptor beta chain was sequenced within a study of T-cell reconstitution after alpha-beta-depleted transplantation in children. The CDR3 consists of 11 residues. V lost 5 bases and J lost 8, with 9 bases in between. The germline V gene encodes CDR1 SGHTA and CDR2 FQGNSA. This sample's TCRbeta library carried unique molecular identifier barcodes. TCRdb re-called the PCR reads with MiXCR, one entry per CDR3 protein. The data show 200,000 to 300,000 distinct CDR3 sequences, with around 11% seen just once and around 2.5% held by the top ten. Ten or more counts support this clonotype. This chain uses TRBV7-2 with TRBJ1-1; D gene ambiguous. This receptor was identified in a human donor who donated a stem cell graft to a child with acute lymphoblastic leukemia. Sequencing used PBMCs from the stem cell graft donor, obtained from the stem cell graft. CDR3: CASSRAGEAFF. The CDR3 DNA reads TGTGCCAGCAGCCGGGCGGGGGAAGCTTTCTTT.